This is a list of T cell receptor beta chains from one sample in a study of identical twins. TCRdb called the 5' RACE reads again in MiXCR, with one record for every CDR3 protein. Seen here are around 220,000 distinct CDR3 sequences, about 11% observed once, and the top ten hold roughly 10%. The sequenced sample was memory T cells sorted from blood. The receptors here all came from a man aged 45-60 years in good health. The CDR3 runs from the conserved cysteine through the conserved F or W. D genes are given only for firm matches. A clone size is listed for some rows: how often the clone was seen (once, few, many), or a class if it is expanded.

V: TRBV13
J: TRBJ2-2
D: NA
size: many
DNA: TGTGCCAGCAGCCACTACAGAGCGAACACCGGGGAGCTGTTTTTT
CDR3: CASSHYRANTGELFF

V: TRBV7-8
J: TRBJ1-3
D: NA
size: few
DNA: TGTGCCAGCAGCTTTTTGCGGGGAAACACCATATATTTT
CDR3: CASSFLRGNTIYF

V: TRBV7-2
J: TRBJ1-3
D: NA
size: NA
DNA: TGTGCCAGCAGCTTGGGGGGGTCTGGAAACACCATATATTTT
CDR3: CASSLGGSGNTIYF

V: TRBV20-1
J: TRBJ1-5
D: NA
size: NA
DNA: TGCAGTGCTACCAATAATCAGCCCCAGCATTTT
CDR3: CSATNNQPQHF

V: TRBV20-1
J: TRBJ1-4
D: NA
size: many
DNA: TGCAGTGCTAGTGACCGCGGTAAACTGTTTTTT
CDR3: CSASDRGKLFF

V: TRBV9
J: TRBJ2-1
D: NA
size: many
DNA: TGTGCCAGCAGCGATACCCCGGGACGGATCAATGAGCAGTTCTTC
CDR3: CASSDTPGRINEQFF

V: TRBV20-1
J: TRBJ2-1
D: TRBD2
size: NA
DNA: TGCAGTGCTAGTCGCTCGGCTAGCGGGATGATTTCCTACAATGAGCAGTTCTTC
CDR3: CSASRSASGMISYNEQFF

V: TRBV5-1
J: TRBJ2-1
D: TRBD2
size: many
DNA: TGCGCCAGCAGCTTGGTCCCTAGCGGGAGAACCTACAATGAGCAGTTCTTC
CDR3: CASSLVPSGRTYNEQFF

V: TRBV12-3/TRBV12-4
J: TRBJ1-5
D: NA
size: few
DNA: TGTGCCAGCAGGGAGTCTGGGCAGCCCCAGCATTTT
CDR3: CASRESGQPQHF

V: TRBV5-6
J: TRBJ2-1
D: NA
size: NA
DNA: TGTGCCAGCAGCTTCTCCTCCGGAGGTGAGCAGTTCTTC
CDR3: CASSFSSGGEQFF

V: TRBV27
J: TRBJ2-7
D: TRBD1
size: few
DNA: TGTGCCAGCAGTTCCCCGACAGGGCGCCGGTACGAGCAGTACTTC
CDR3: CASSSPTGRRYEQYF

V: TRBV11-2
J: TRBJ1-1
D: NA
size: many
DNA: TGTGCCAGCAGCTTAGTTGTAGGGCAGCCAGAGAACGGGGCTGAAGCTTTCTTT
CDR3: CASSLVVGQPENGAEAFF

V: TRBV6-1
J: TRBJ1-5
D: TRBD1
size: NA
DNA: TGTGCCAGCAACTTACAGGGGAACCAGCCCCAGCATTTT
CDR3: CASNLQGNQPQHF

V: TRBV12-3/TRBV12-4
J: TRBJ2-3
D: NA
size: many
DNA: TGTGCCAGCAGTCCGACAGACCTAACAGGCACAGATACGCAGTATTTT
CDR3: CASSPTDLTGTDTQYF

V: TRBV3-1
J: TRBJ2-7
D: TRBD2
size: NA
DNA: TGTGCCAGCAGCCATGGGGCGACTAGCGCAATCTACGAGCAGTACTTC
CDR3: CASSHGATSAIYEQYF

V: TRBV12-3/TRBV12-4
J: TRBJ2-5
D: NA
size: many
DNA: TGTGCCAGCAGCCTCTTGGCAGGGCTGGAGACCCAGTACTTC
CDR3: CASSLLAGLETQYF

V: TRBV20-1
J: TRBJ2-7
D: NA
size: many
DNA: TGCAGTGCTAGAGACAGGCCTACTAGCGAGCAGTACTTC
CDR3: CSARDRPTSEQYF

V: TRBV5-1
J: TRBJ2-2
D: NA
size: NA
DNA: TGCGCCAGCAGCTTGGCCGAGTCGGGACACAACACCGGGGAGCTGTTTTTT
CDR3: CASSLAESGHNTGELFF

V: TRBV3-1
J: TRBJ2-7
D: NA
size: NA
DNA: TGTGCCAGCAGCCAGGGGGCCAGGGGTTTAAGCTCCTACGAGCAGTACTTC
CDR3: CASSQGARGLSSYEQYF

V: TRBV5-5
J: TRBJ2-1
D: NA
size: NA
DNA: TGTGCCAGCAGCCCGATACTAGTTTCCTACAATGAGCAGTTCTTC
CDR3: CASSPILVSYNEQFF

V: TRBV5-1
J: TRBJ1-5
D: NA
size: few
DNA: TGCGCCAGCAGCTTGGGGGGGCAATACCAGCCCCAGCATTTT
CDR3: CASSLGGQYQPQHF

V: TRBV19
J: TRBJ1-2
D: NA
size: NA
DNA: TGTGCCAGTAGTCCCCGTCGGACTGCTAACTATGGCTACACCTTC
CDR3: CASSPRRTANYGYTF

V: TRBV28
J: TRBJ2-7
D: NA
size: many
DNA: TGTGCCAGCAGTTTTAGCTGGAACAGGGCCTACGAGCAGTACTTC
CDR3: CASSFSWNRAYEQYF

V: TRBV27
J: TRBJ1-1
D: TRBD1
size: many
DNA: TGTGCCAGCAGGCCTGACCGGGACAGGAGGGCTTTCTTT
CDR3: CASRPDRDRRAFF

V: TRBV5-6
J: TRBJ1-4
D: TRBD1
size: many
DNA: TGTGCCAGCAGCTTGGGACATGGACAGGGCCCCGATGAAAAACTGTTTTTT
CDR3: CASSLGHGQGPDEKLFF

V: TRBV5-1
J: TRBJ1-1
D: NA
size: NA
DNA: TGCGCCAGCAGCTTGGGAACAGGGTATAACGCTGAAGCTTTCTTT
CDR3: CASSLGTGYNAEAFF

V: TRBV2
J: TRBJ2-3
D: NA
size: NA
DNA: TGTGCCAGCTCTCCGGGGCTGGATACGCAGTATTTT
CDR3: CASSPGLDTQYF

V: TRBV28
J: TRBJ2-7
D: NA
size: NA
DNA: TGTGCCAGCAGTAGGCGAGGCTACGAGCAGTACTTC
CDR3: CASSRRGYEQYF

V: TRBV7-2
J: TRBJ2-5
D: TRBD1
size: few
DNA: TGTGCCAGCACCCCGGGGACAGGGGGCTCAGAGACCCAGTACTTC
CDR3: CASTPGTGGSETQYF

V: TRBV25-1
J: TRBJ2-7
D: NA
size: NA
DNA: TGTGCCAGCAGTGAAGGACATATCTCCTACGAGCAGTACTTC
CDR3: CASSEGHISYEQYF

V: TRBV28
J: TRBJ1-4
D: TRBD1
size: once
DNA: TGTGCCAGCAGTTCCTCAGGGGGGACTAATGAAAAACTGTTTTTT
CDR3: CASSSSGGTNEKLFF

V: TRBV10-3
J: TRBJ2-2
D: TRBD2
size: few
DNA: TGTGCCATCAGTCGAGCGGGAGGAAACACCGGGGAGCTGTTTTTT
CDR3: CAISRAGGNTGELFF

V: TRBV6-2/TRBV6-3
J: TRBJ1-1
D: NA
size: many
DNA: TGTGCCAGCGTGTCCTTTCCGAACACTGAAGCTTTCTTT
CDR3: CASVSFPNTEAFF

V: TRBV12-3/TRBV12-4
J: TRBJ1-1
D: NA
size: NA
DNA: TGTGCCAGCAGCAGCTTCCGGCTGCTGAACACTGAAGCTTTCTTT
CDR3: CASSSFRLLNTEAFF

V: TRBV20-1
J: TRBJ2-5
D: NA
size: many
DNA: TGCAGTGCTAGCGGGGGTCTCCAAGAGACCCAGTACTTC
CDR3: CSASGGLQETQYF